A single sample gave rise to the 15 T cell receptor beta chains below, sequenced in a study of early T cells in non-severe SARS-CoV-2 infection. TCRdb fed the 5' RACE reads into MiXCR, producing one record per CDR3 protein. The sample holds approximately 50,000 distinct CDR3 sequences, approximately 8.5% seen once. The material sequenced was whole blood. These TCRs come from an adult who was a healthcare worker with PCR-confirmed SARS-CoV-2 infection or an uninfected control (not recorded which).

This clonotype was picked up many times. The genes are TRBV7-2 and TRBJ1-4; tentative D call: TRBD1 (6 bases). The V end was cut by 5 bases, the J end by 4 bases, with 14 bases between. The CDR3 length is 15 residues. Germline V gene lookup returns CDR1 SGHTA and CDR2 FQGNSA. The CDR3 loop reads CASSPRTDSNEKLFF. DNA of the CDR3: TGTGCCAGCAGCCCCCGGACGGACAGTAATGAAAAACTGTTTTTT.

This clonotype was counted many times. The V gene is TRBV5-4, the J gene TRBJ2-5; the D is unclear. Germline values: CDR1 SGHNT, CDR2 YYREEE (reference sequence). The CDR3 contains 14 residues. V gave up 3 bases and J gave up 4 bases, with 13 bases separating them. CDR3 protein: CASSWDSTRETQYF. The CDR3 region has the DNA TGTGCCAGCAGCTGGGATTCCACGCGAGAGACCCAGTACTTC. Together with reference TRBV5-4 and TRBJ2-5, the CDR3 gives the full variable domain: ETGVTQSPTHLIKTRGQQVTLRCSSQSGHNTVSWYQQALGQGPQFIFQYYREEENGRGNFPPRFSGLQFPNYSSELNVNALELDDSALYLCASSWDSTRETQYFGPGTRLLVL.

This clonotype was recorded many times. V usage is TRBV28 and J usage is TRBJ2-7; a possible D gene is TRBD2 (5 bases). Germline V gene lookup returns CDR1 MDHEN and CDR2 SYDVKM. V was pared by 2 bases and J by 2 bases, with 7 bases between. The CDR3 sequence is 13 residues long. CDR3 loop: CASSLRRAYEQYF. The CDR3, as DNA: TGTGCCAGCAGTTTAAGGCGGGCCTACGAGCAGTACTTC.

This clonotype appeared many times. The genes are TRBV7-9 and TRBJ2-5; no clear D gene. V lost 0 bases, J lost 0 bases, and 8 bases lay in between. The germline V gene encodes CDR1 SEHNR and CDR2 FQNEAQ (reference sequence). The CDR3 length is 15 residues. CDR3 protein: CASSLARQNQETQYF. CDR3 nucleotide sequence: TGTGCCAGCAGCTTAGCCCGTCAGAACCAAGAGACCCAGTACTTC.

The genes are TRBV12-3 or TRBV12-4 and TRBJ2-1; 8 positions match TRBD1. The CDR3 has 13 residues. Trimming took 6 bases from V and 6 from J; bases not matched to a gene: 4. CDR3 DNA sequence: TGTGCCAGCAGCAATACAGGGGGCAATGAGCAGTTCTTC. Protein: CASSNTGGNEQFF.

V is TRBV20-1 and J is TRBJ2-7, with TRBD2 identical over 13 bases. The CDR3 covers 16 residues. Unmatched junction bases numbered 8, after V lost 3 bases and J lost 3 bases. Germline CDR1 DFQATT, CDR2 SNEGSKA (reference sequence). The CDR3 reads CSASPLTSGRDYEQYF. The CDR3 DNA is TGCAGTGCTAGTCCCCTAACTAGCGGGAGGGACTACGAGCAGTACTTC.

The chain joins TRBV28 to TRBJ2-3; perhaps D is TRBD1 or TRBD2 (5 bases each). Germline-derived CDR1 and CDR2 are MDHEN and SYDVKM. The CDR3 consists of 16 residues. Trimming cost V 5 bases and J 1 base, with 16 bases left between them. CDR3 in amino acids: CASSPPGAEGTDTQYF. The CDR3 DNA sequence: TGTGCCAGCAGTCCCCCCGGGGCGGAGGGCACAGATACGCAGTATTTT.

This clonotype was detected only a few times. The gene calls are TRBV6-6 and TRBJ1-1, with TRBD1 matching 8 bases. Germline V gives CDR1 MNHNY, CDR2 SVGAGI (reference sequence). This CDR3 has 18 residues. V shed 8 bases and J 1 base; nucleotides not matched to a gene: 18. The CDR3 nucleotides read TGTGCCAGCCCAAAGAACTTAGACAGGGGCCGTCAGAACACTGAAGCTTTCTTT. Protein sequence: CASPKNLDRGRQNTEAFF.

This clonotype appeared many times. CDR3 in DNA: TGTGCCAGCAGCTATACAGGGGTTGGTGAGCAGTTCTTC. The encoded protein is CASSYTGVGEQFF. V is TRBV6-2 or TRBV6-3 and J is TRBJ2-1, with 7 positions matching TRBD1. Germline V gives CDR1 MNHEY, CDR2 SVGEGT. The ends lost 6 bases at V and 9 bases at J; junction bases unmatched: 8. CDR3 length: 13 residues.

The genes are TRBV2 and TRBJ2-7, with D unclear. The germline gives CDR1 SNHLY, CDR2 FYNNEI. The CDR3 is 11 amino acids. Trimming took 7 bases from V and 3 from J, leaving 7 bases between them. The CDR3 protein is CASKLGYEQYF. In DNA form, the CDR3 reads TGTGCCAGCAAGCTGGGCTACGAGCAGTACTTC.

The rearrangement joins TRBV20-1 to TRBJ2-3, with D hard to call. Per germline, CDR1 DFQATT and CDR2 SNEGSKA (reference sequence). V lost 4 bases and J 2 bases, leaving 10 bases between the germline ends. The CDR3 sequence is 13 residues long. DNA for the CDR3: TGCAGTGCTATGATAACGGTCACAGATACGCAGTATTTT. It translates to CSAMITVTDTQYF.

With regard to this clonotype: One base away lies a much larger clone, so this may be a sequencing read error. The V gene is TRBV24-1, the J gene TRBJ2-1; maybe TRBD1 (7 bases). In germline, CDR1 is KGHDR, CDR2 SFDVKD. Trimming stripped 9 bases from V and 9 bases from J, with 14 bases between. The CDR3 runs to 12 residues. CDR3 sequence: CATGRGAGEQFF. CDR3 nucleotides: TGTGCCACCGGCAGGGGGGCGGGTGAGCAGTTCTTC.

At least ten counts were recorded for this clonotype. This chain links TRBV10-3 with TRBJ1-1; 8 nucleotides line up with TRBD1. With 5 bases clipped from V and 2 bases from J, the junction kept 4 bases outside the gene matches. Germline CDR1 is ENHRY and CDR2 is SYGVKD. The CDR3 contains 14 residues. The DNA for the CDR3 is TGTGCCATCAGTACCGGACAGGGAAACACTGAAGCTTTCTTT. Protein sequence: CAISTGQGNTEAFF.

This clonotype was detected many times. V usage is TRBV20-1 and J usage is TRBJ1-5; D possibly corresponds to TRBD1 (5 bases). The CDR3 extends over 16 amino acids. The V gene's germline CDR1 is DFQATT and CDR2 SNEGSKA (reference sequence). V lost 0 bases, J lost 0 bases, and 12 bases lay in between. In DNA form, the CDR3 reads TGCAGTGCTAGAGAAGGTGGGGGGTATAGCAATCAGCCCCAGCATTTT. It is translated as CSAREGGGYSNQPQHF.

This clonotype was recorded at least ten times. The genes are TRBV11-2 and TRBJ2-1; perhaps D is TRBD1 or TRBD2 (5 bases each). The V end lost 0 bases, the J end lost 8 bases, and 17 bases lay between the germline ends. Germline V gene data show CDR1 as SGHAT and CDR2 as FQNNGV. CDR3 size: 16 residues. CDR3 nucleotides: TGTGCCAGCAGCTTAGAGGGATGGGGACGCGGTGATGAGCAGTTCTTC. It codes for CASSLEGWGRGDEQFF.